These 10 T cell receptor beta chains were all obtained from the same sample, sequenced in a study of blood T cells in healthy people across ages. A second roughly 7 to 12 cycle PCR used barcoded and J-beta primers. TCRdb fed the 5' RACE reads into MiXCR, producing one record per CDR3 protein. The sample comprises 980,000 or so distinct CDR3 sequences, roughly 52% of which are singletons, and around 15% rests with the top ten. Sequencing was done on a sample of blood. These receptors were collected from a man aged 25 to 40 in good health.

This clonotype appeared a few times. V gene TRBV6-2 or TRBV6-3 combines with J gene TRBJ1-2; D remains unclear. V lost 3 bases and J 3 bases, leaving 8 bases between the germline ends. The CDR3 is 13 amino acids. Per germline, CDR1 MNHEY and CDR2 SVGEGT. CDR3: CASSYRADYGYTF. The CDR3 nucleotides are TGTGCCAGCAGTTATCGGGCAGACTATGGCTACACCTTC.

The chain is built from TRBV12-3 or TRBV12-4 and TRBJ1-1; D possibly corresponds to TRBD1 (5 bases). The ends were cut back, 1 base at V and 6 bases at J, with 9 bases in the middle. This CDR3 is built from 13 residues. The CDR3 here is CASSLVGEAEAFF. The CDR3 DNA reads TGTGCCAGCAGTTTAGTAGGGGAGGCTGAAGCTTTCTTT.

This clonotype was seen a handful of times. J is TRBJ2-5 and V is TRBV11-1, with D unclear. The CDR3 totals 15 residues. V lost 3 bases and J 4 bases, leaving 15 bases between the germline ends. Germline loops: CDR1 SGHAT, CDR2 FQDESV (reference sequence). The CDR3 nucleotides read TGTGCCAGCAGCTTGGGAAATTTTGGGCCAGAGACCCAGTACTTC. Its translation: CASSLGNFGPETQYF.

The chain uses TRBV7-9 and TRBJ1-2; unclear D gene. The length of the CDR3 is 15 residues. The V gene's germline CDR1 is SEHNR and CDR2 FQNEAQ (reference sequence). Trimming cost V 2 bases and J 3 bases, with 13 bases left between them. In nucleotides, the CDR3 is TGTGCCAGCAGCTTAATCTGGGGTCAGGACTATGGCTACACCTTC. Protein sequence: CASSLIWGQDYGYTF. Full variable domain (remainder filled in from reference TRBV7-9 and TRBJ1-2): DTGVSQNPRHKITKRGQNVTFRCDPISEHNRLYWYRQTLGQGPEFLTYFQNEAQLEKSRLLSDRFSAERPKGSFSTLEIQRTEQGDSAMYLCASSLIWGQDYGYTFGSGTRLTVV.

This clonotype appeared a few times. This chain uses TRBV7-2 with TRBJ2-7; the match to TRBD1 covers 7 bases. With V trimmed by 4 bases and J by 5 bases, 5 bases remained unmatched. The CDR3 is 13 amino acids. Germline V gene sequence: CDR1 SGHTA, CDR2 FQGNSA. The DNA of the CDR3 is TGTGCCAGCAGCTCTGACAGGGACCACGAGCAGTACTTC. This translates into CASSSDRDHEQYF.

V gene TRBV4-1 combines with J gene TRBJ2-3; D may be TRBD2 (6 bases). Trimming removed 1 base at V and 4 bases at J, with 12 bases between. Looked up from germline, CDR1 is MGHRA and CDR2 is YSYEKL. This CDR3 has 15 residues. This CDR3 is CASSQGGRRADTQYF. DNA of the CDR3: TGCGCCAGCAGCCAAGGGGGGAGGAGGGCAGATACGCAGTATTTT.

The genes are TRBV2 and TRBJ2-7; 11 bases agree with TRBD1. This CDR3 contains 16 residues. The germline V gene has CDR1 SNHLY and CDR2 FYNNEI. After removal of 1 base from V and 5 bases from J, the junction contained 7 bases not matched to a gene. The CDR3 reads CASSEGGQGGPNEQYF. CDR3 DNA: TGTGCCAGCAGTGAAGGGGGACAGGGGGGTCCCAACGAGCAGTACTTC.

This clonotype appeared once. The chain uses TRBV7-2 and TRBJ1-2, with D perhaps matching TRBD1 (5 bases). Germline CDR1 SGHTA, CDR2 FQGNSA. The V gene lost 1 base and the J gene lost 7 bases, with 16 bases spanning the gap. The length of the CDR3 is 15 residues. In DNA form, the CDR3 reads TGTGCCAGCAGCTTAGATCCGGGAACAGGATCTGGCTACACCTTC. Its translation is CASSLDPGTGSGYTF. Full variable domain (missing parts from reference TRBV7-2 and TRBJ1-2): GAGVSQSPSNKVTEKGKDVELRCDPISGHTALYWYRQSLGQGLEFLIYFQGNSAPDKSGLPSDRFSAERTGGSVSTLTIQRTQQEDSAVYLCASSLDPGTGSGYTFGSGTRLTVV.

The V and J genes are TRBV5-1 and TRBJ2-7; the D call may be TRBD1 or TRBD2 (5 bases each). CDR3 length: 13 amino acids. Germline V gene sequence: CDR1 SGHRS, CDR2 YFSETQ. The V end was cut by 0 bases, the J end by 9 bases, with 13 bases between. As DNA, the CDR3 is TGCGCCAGCAGCTTGGGGGACCCGCGCTGGCAGTACTTC. Residues: CASSLGDPRWQYF.

This clonotype was seen only a few times. V usage is TRBV20-1 and J usage is TRBJ2-2, with 8 bases that match TRBD1. CDR3 length: 14 residues. V gave up 4 bases and J gave up 5 bases; unmatched junction bases: 6. The germline V gene has CDR1 DFQATT and CDR2 SNEGSKA (reference sequence). CDR3 in amino acids: CSAITNRGTGELFF. As DNA, the CDR3 is TGCAGTGCTATAACCAACAGGGGGACCGGGGAGCTGTTTTTT.